This TCR beta chain was identified during a study of cytomegalovirus exposure and HLA in healthy donors. Notes on the study in general: TCR beta V segments were, for the most part, productive about 90% or about 30% of the time in an earlier analysis.

This clone was picked up a small number of times. Its antigen is still unknown. Per germline, CDR1 DFQATT and CDR2 SNEGSKA (reference sequence). The CDR3 has 11 amino acids. V was shortened by 4 bases and J by 7 bases, with 10 bases between the two germline ends. The PCR used 60 Vbeta and 13 Jbeta primers. Profiling relied on immunoSEQ multiplex PCR, and the TCRdb table lists in-frame clones only, not all of them. The sample holds about 83,000 clones, 78% seen once. Material for sequencing was PBMCs. V usage is TRBV20-1 and J usage is TRBJ1-2, with D perhaps matching TRBD1 (6 bases). This TCR came from a man aged 18 to 29 in good health and CMV-seropositive. CDR3: CSATGAGGYTF. Written as DNA, the CDR3 is TGCAGTGCTACAGGGGCAGGTGGCTACACCTTC.